Each of the 27 T cell receptor beta chains below was sequenced from the same sample in a study of T-cell reconstitution after alpha-beta-depleted transplantation in children. Preparation of the TCRbeta library used unique molecular identifiers. TCRdb processed the PCR reads anew with MiXCR; each CDR3 protein has one entry. This table has 450,000 to 600,000 distinct CDR3 sequences, about a sixth appearing once. The source material was PBMCs from the stem cell graft donor, sampled from the stem cell graft. All receptors derive from a human donor who donated a stem cell graft to a child with acute lymphoblastic leukemia.

This clonotype was counted between two and nine times. The chain has TRBV7-2 and TRBJ2-1; possibly TRBD1 for D (5 bases). The V end was cut by 0 bases, the J end by 7 bases, with 7 bases between. Germline CDR1 and CDR2: SGHTA and FQGNSA. The CDR3 totals 13 residues. The CDR3 DNA reads TGTGCCAGCAGCTTAGCGGGGCTGAATGAGCAGTTCTTC. Translating gives CASSLAGLNEQFF.

The chain employs TRBV7-3 and TRBJ2-3; perhaps TRBD2 as D (6 bases). Germline-derived CDR1 and CDR2 are SGHTA and FQGTGA. CDR3 size: 15 residues. V was clipped by 5 bases and J by 3 bases, with 15 bases between them. In nucleotides, the CDR3 is TGTGCCAGCAGCAAAACCGGGACTCAAACAGATACGCAGTATTTT. Translating gives CASSKTGTQTDTQYF.

The V call is TRBV5-1, the J call TRBJ2-1; 7 positions match TRBD2. CDR3 length equals 15 residues. J lost 4 bases, V lost 7 bases, and 11 bases had no gene match. Germline assignment: CDR1 SGHRS and CDR2 YFSETQ. CDR3 nucleotides: TGCGCCAGCTCCCCGAGGACTAGTAATTACAATGAGCAGTTCTTC. It is translated as CASSPRTSNYNEQFF. The whole variable domain, remainder taken from reference TRBV5-1 and TRBJ2-1, is KAGVTQTPRYLIKTRGQQVTLSCSPISGHRSVSWYQQTPGQGLQFLFEYFSETQRNKGNFPGRFSGRQFSNSRSEMNVSTLELGDSALYLCASSPRTSNYNEQFFGPGTRLTVL.

The rearrangement links TRBV6-2 or TRBV6-3 to TRBJ2-7, with D possibly matching TRBD1 (7 bases). V was shortened by 0 bases and J by 4 bases, with 16 bases between the two germline ends. Germline-derived CDR1 and CDR2 are MNHEY and SVGEGT. This CDR3 comprises 16 residues. The CDR3 nucleotides are TGTGCCAGCAGTTACTCGAGGCAGGGGGGAATATACGAGCAGTACTTC. This gives the protein CASSYSRQGGIYEQYF.

This clonotype was seen only a few times. The rearrangement joins TRBV27 to TRBJ2-7; TRBD1 agrees at 7 bases. The CDR3 totals 14 residues. The V gene's germline CDR1 is MNHEY and CDR2 SMNVEV (reference sequence). The ends lost 6 bases at V and 3 bases at J; junction bases unmatched: 8. CDR3 coding DNA: TGTGCCAGCAGCCGACCGGGACAGATCTACGAGCAGTACTTC. The encoded protein is CASSRPGQIYEQYF.

This chain uses TRBV12-3 or TRBV12-4 with TRBJ2-3, with D tentatively TRBD1 (5 bases). V lost 5 bases to trimming and J lost 2 bases, with 14 bases between them. This CDR3 has 15 residues. The CDR3 bases are TGTGCCAGCAGTCAGACAGCCCCTTCCACAGATACGCAGTATTTT. Translation: CASSQTAPSTDTQYF.

This clonotype was observed once. The chain has TRBV5-4 and TRBJ2-7; TRBD2 matches at 8 bases. The CDR3 covers 14 residues. The ends lost 5 bases at V and 5 bases at J; junction bases unmatched: 9. The germline V gene encodes CDR1 SGHNT and CDR2 YYREEE (reference sequence). The DNA of the CDR3 is TGTGCCAGCAGTTCCCGACTAGCGCCCCACGAGCAGTACTTC. Its protein is CASSSRLAPHEQYF.

The sample holds a few counts of this clonotype. The chain employs TRBV7-8 and TRBJ2-5, with D hard to call. Trimming cost V 5 bases and J 5 bases, with 9 bases left between them. CDR3 length: 12 residues. CDR1 SGHVS and CDR2 FQNEAQ come from the germline V gene. The CDR3 is CASSPPFETQYF. Here the CDR3 DNA reads TGTGCCAGCAGCCCCCCCTTTGAGACCCAGTACTTC.

This clonotype has just one count. The rearrangement links TRBV20-1 to TRBJ2-2, with TRBD2 matching over 10 bases. The CDR3 consists of 17 residues. The V segment lost 3 bases and the J segment 0 bases; nucleotides outside the gene matches: 7. Germline assignment: CDR1 DFQATT and CDR2 SNEGSKA (reference sequence). CDR3 coding DNA: TGCAGTGCTAGTCGGCTAGCGGGAGCCCCGAACACCGGGGAGCTGTTTTTT. Translating gives CSASRLAGAPNTGELFF.

The chain combines TRBV20-1 with TRBJ1-1; a weak D match, TRBD1 (6 bases). Germline CDR1 is DFQATT and CDR2 is SNEGSKA (reference sequence). The CDR3 is 12 amino acids. Trimming took off 6 bases at V and 7 bases at J, with 15 bases between the two ends. CDR3 in amino acids: CSAIPQGNEAFF. CDR3 sequence (DNA): TGCAGTGCCATTCCCCAGGGGAATGAAGCTTTCTTT.

This clonotype was detected a few times. The CDR3 sequence is CASSLVASVGDWTQYF. In DNA, the CDR3 is TGTGCCAGCAGCTTAGTGGCTAGCGTCGGAGATTGGACGCAGTATTTT. The chain recombines TRBV7-9 with TRBJ2-3; D perhaps matches TRBD2 (6 bases). V was clipped by 1 base and J by 9 bases, with 20 bases between them. Germline CDR1 is SEHNR and CDR2 is FQNEAQ (reference sequence). This CDR3 is 16 amino acids long.

This clonotype was seen a handful of times. The chain uses TRBV7-8 and TRBJ2-3; tentatively, D is TRBD1 (6 bases). Trimming left V 6 bases short and J 0 bases short, with 13 bases between. The CDR3 has 15 amino acids. Per germline, CDR1 SGHVS and CDR2 FQNEAQ. The CDR3 coding sequence is TGTGCCAGCAGTTGGCAGGGGCAAAGCACAGATACGCAGTATTTT. This sequence encodes CASSWQGQSTDTQYF.

The table lists this clonotype with a few counts. The genes are TRBV15 and TRBJ1-1; D unclear. The CDR3 contains 14 residues. The V gene's germline CDR1 is LNHNV and CDR2 YYDKDF (reference sequence). Trimming removed 0 bases from V and 5 bases from J, with 10 bases in between. The CDR3 spells CATSRDAGITEAFF. CDR3 DNA: TGTGCCACCAGCAGAGATGCGGGGATAACTGAAGCTTTCTTT. The full variable domain, rest sourced from reference TRBV15 and TRBJ1-1, is DAMVIQNPRYQVTQFGKPVTLSCSQTLNHNVMYWYQQKSSQAPKLLFHYYDKDFNNEADTPDNFQSRRPNTSFCFLDIRSPGLGDTAMYLCATSRDAGITEAFFGQGTRLTVV.

This chain links TRBV7-9 with TRBJ2-7; D gene unclear. This CDR3 comprises 14 residues. Per the germline V gene, CDR1 is SEHNR and CDR2 is FQNEAQ (reference sequence). The V gene lost 3 bases and the J gene lost 2 bases, with 11 bases spanning the gap. CDR3 region: CASSFQVNPYEQYF. The CDR3 nucleotides are TGTGCCAGCAGCTTCCAGGTCAATCCCTACGAGCAGTACTTC.

This rearrangement joins TRBV13 to TRBJ1-1; the D is unclear. Germline V lookup: CDR1 PRHDT, CDR2 FYEKMQ (reference sequence). The CDR3 length is 14 residues. Trimming left V 5 bases short and J 3 bases short, with 13 bases between. Written as DNA, the CDR3 is TGTGCCAGCAGCAAACGCATGGGGTACACTGAAGCTTTCTTT. Translated: CASSKRMGYTEAFF.

This clonotype was recorded once. The chain uses TRBV20-1 and TRBJ2-1, with 10 bases fitting TRBD2. The ends lost 5 bases at V and 0 bases at J; junction bases unmatched: 10. Germline CDR1 reads DFQATT; CDR2 reads SNEGSKA (reference sequence). This CDR3 contains 17 residues. Here the CDR3 DNA reads TGCAGTGCTTACCGACCGGGACTAGCGCACTCCTACAATGAGCAGTTCTTC. Translating gives CSAYRPGLAHSYNEQFF.

The rearrangement uses TRBV5-6 and TRBJ2-7; unclear D gene. Germline lookup yields CDR1 SGHDT and CDR2 YYEEEE. The CDR3 contains 12 residues. V shed 2 bases and J shed 2 bases, with 5 bases lying between them. The CDR3: CASSFVTYEQYF. CDR3 nucleotides: TGTGCCAGCAGCTTCGTAACCTACGAGCAGTACTTC.

The J gene is TRBJ1-1, the V gene TRBV9; D remains unclear. There are 14 residues in the CDR3. The V gene lost 0 bases and the J gene lost 4 bases, with 10 bases spanning the gap. Germline V gene sequence: CDR1 SGDLS, CDR2 YYNGEE. Here the CDR3 DNA reads TGTGCCAGCAGCGTAGGTCAGGCCTCCACTGAAGCTTTCTTT. As protein: CASSVGQASTEAFF. The variable domain in full, completed from reference TRBV9 and TRBJ1-1, reads DSGVTQTPKHLITATGQRVTLRCSPRSGDLSVYWYQQSLDQGLQFLIQYYNGEERAKGNILERFSAQQFPDLHSELNLSSLELGDSALYFCASSVGQASTEAFFGQGTRLTVV.

V usage is TRBV19 and J usage is TRBJ2-2; perhaps TRBD2 as D (5 bases). The germline V gene encodes CDR1 LNHDA and CDR2 SQIVND (reference sequence). This CDR3 is 18 amino acids long. Trimming left V 3 bases short and J 2 bases short, with 19 bases between. The CDR3 protein is CASSIPGTGLLNTGELFF. Here the CDR3 DNA reads TGTGCCAGTAGTATCCCGGGAACGGGCCTCCTAAACACCGGGGAGCTGTTTTTT.

The chain couples TRBV7-2 to TRBJ1-3, with D uncertain. The CDR3 covers 16 residues. Germline V lookup: CDR1 SGHTA, CDR2 FQGNSA. V was shortened by 5 bases and J by 4 bases, with 18 bases between the two germline ends. The CDR3 reads CASSQRAAAGGNTIYF. The CDR3 bases are TGTGCCAGCAGCCAGAGGGCGGCGGCGGGAGGAAACACCATATATTTT.

This chain uses TRBV4-2 with TRBJ2-7; TRBD1 is a possible D gene (6 bases). This CDR3 region has 14 residues. CDR1 is LGHNA, CDR2 YNFKEQ, per germline. With 4 bases removed from V and 4 bases from J, the gap between germline ends came to 14 bases. DNA for the CDR3: TGTGCCAGCAGCCGCCGGGACATCAAGTACGAGCAGTACTTC. Translating gives CASSRRDIKYEQYF.

This clonotype was found a few times. The CDR3 protein is CASSLGAGGPHEQFF. The CDR3 bases are TGCGCCAGCAGCTTGGGAGCGGGAGGGCCTCATGAGCAGTTCTTC. The rearrangement joins TRBV5-1 to TRBJ2-1; the match to TRBD2 covers 10 bases. The V gene's germline CDR1 is SGHRS and CDR2 YFSETQ. The CDR3 runs 15 residues. Trimming cost V 0 bases and J 8 bases; bases outside gene matches: 5.

This clonotype has a handful of counts. The chain couples TRBV5-6 to TRBJ2-5; no clear D gene. Germline values: CDR1 SGHDT, CDR2 YYEEEE. The V end lost 3 bases, the J end lost 0 bases, and 18 bases lay between the germline ends. This CDR3 has 17 amino acids. The CDR3 loop is CASSSERTDINQETQYF. The DNA for the CDR3 is TGTGCCAGCAGCTCGGAAAGGACCGACATTAACCAAGAGACCCAGTACTTC.

This clonotype was counted a few times. The CDR3 region is CASSIRKGHISNQPQHF. The CDR3 coding sequence is TGTGCCAGTAGTATAAGAAAGGGTCACATTAGCAATCAGCCCCAGCATTTT. The rearrangement joins TRBV19 to TRBJ1-5; no clear D gene. V was pared by 2 bases and J by 0 bases, with 14 bases between. The CDR3 spans 17 residues. Germline V gene lookup returns CDR1 LNHDA and CDR2 SQIVND (reference sequence).

The rearrangement joins TRBV14 to TRBJ2-7; D remains unclear. CDR1 and CDR2 from the germline V gene are SGHDN and FVKESK. The CDR3 is 13 residues long. The V end lost 4 bases, the J end lost 7 bases, and 14 bases lay between the germline ends. The CDR3 DNA sequence: TGTGCCAGCAGCCTTACCCTCGACGGGGAGCAGTACTTC. Its translation: CASSLTLDGEQYF.

The chain couples TRBV20-1 to TRBJ2-1, with D perhaps matching TRBD2 (5 bases). Per germline, CDR1 DFQATT and CDR2 SNEGSKA (reference sequence). Trimming took 0 bases from V and 9 from J, leaving 21 bases between them. CDR3 length equals 16 residues. The CDR3 protein is CSARDLKWFRDAEQFF. The CDR3 DNA follows: TGCAGTGCTAGAGATTTAAAGTGGTTTCGGGATGCTGAGCAGTTCTTC.

The rearrangement links TRBV27 to TRBJ2-1, with D tentatively TRBD1 (5 bases). CDR3 length equals 13 residues. V lost 6 bases to trimming and J lost 4 bases, with 10 bases between them. The germline V gene has CDR1 MNHEY and CDR2 SMNVEV (reference sequence). The CDR3 region is CASSVYRYNEQFF. DNA for the CDR3: TGTGCCAGCAGCGTTTACAGGTACAATGAGCAGTTCTTC.